These T cell receptor beta chains were read from a single sample in a study of response to subunit inactivated influenza vaccine. TCRdb recomputed calls from the RT-PCR reads with MiXCR, one row per CDR3 protein. The sample lists hundreds of thousands of distinct CDR3 sequences; 10% to 12% were seen once. A further study also used this sample, focusing on T cells expressing NK-cell markers.

The sequencing here drew on PBMCs from blood, taken on the day of vaccination. All receptors come from a man over 45 who received an inactivated influenza vaccine. Each CDR3 is given with its conserved first and last residue. The D gene is left open where the match is weak. The listing skips clone size in some rows; elsewhere it reads once, few, many or a size class.

J gene | V gene | D gene | clone size | CDR3 DNA | CDR3 protein
TRBJ2-7 | TRBV20-1 | . | . | TGCAGTGCTAGAGATCTTACCGTACCCTCCTACGAGCAGTACTTC | CSARDLTVPSYEQYF
TRBJ2-1 | TRBV14 | TRBD1 | . | TGTGCCAGGAAGGTCAGACCCGGGACAGGTTCCAATGAGCAGTTCTTC | CARKVRPGTGSNEQFF
TRBJ1-1 | TRBV2 | TRBD1 | . | TGTGCCAGCACTACCTTAATGGACAGGGTGAACACTGAAGCTTTCTTT | CASTTLMDRVNTEAFF
TRBJ2-3 | TRBV6-1 | . | many | TGTGCCAGCAGAAGCGGAGCTAGCACAGATACGCAGTATTTT | CASRSGASTDTQYF
TRBJ1-2 | TRBV6-1 | . | many | TGTGCCAGCAGTGAAAACTCTAACTATGGCTACACCTTC | CASSENSNYGYTF
TRBJ2-7 | TRBV6-5 | TRBD2 | few | TGTGCCAGCAGTTATTCTAGCGGGGGTACCTACGAGCAGTACTTC | CASSYSSGGTYEQYF
TRBJ1-5 | TRBV6-2/TRBV6-3 | . | many | TGTGCCAGCAGCCGGGGTTCATACAATCAGCCCCAGCATTTT | CASSRGSYNQPQHF
TRBJ2-7 | TRBV20-1 | TRBD2 | few | TGCAGTGCTAGAGATCTGTTAGCGGGGAACTACGAGCAGTACTTC | CSARDLLAGNYEQYF
TRBJ1-1 | TRBV20-1 | . | few | TGCAGTGCTTCACAGGGTATCACTGAAGCTTTCTTT | CSASQGITEAFF
TRBJ1-2 | TRBV10-3 | . | few | TGTGCCATCACTACCCCGGAAGGGTCCTATGGCTACACCTTC | CAITTPEGSYGYTF
TRBJ2-3 | TRBV7-2 | . | . | TGTGCCAGCAGCTACGGAGGGAAGACAGATACGCAGTATTTT | CASSYGGKTDTQYF
TRBJ2-1 | TRBV7-6 | . | . | TGTGCCAGCAGCCAAGCAATTTTCCGGGACCGTCCCTACAATGAGCAGTTCTTC | CASSQAIFRDRPYNEQFF
TRBJ2-7 | TRBV11-2 | TRBD2 | . | TGTGCCAGCAGCCCCGGGGAGACGGCGGGGGGGCGGTACGAGCAGTACTTC | CASSPGETAGGRYEQYF
TRBJ2-3 | TRBV27 | . | few | TGTGCCAGCAGTCCCTTCGAGGGGGGGCAACAAGATACGCAGTATTTT | CASSPFEGGQQDTQYF
TRBJ1-2 | TRBV20-1 | . | . | TGCAGTGCTAGAGAGGGAAGGGGTTGGGGGGATGGCTACACCTTC | CSAREGRGWGDGYTF
TRBJ2-1 | TRBV5-1 | . | . | TGCGCCAGCAGCTTGATGGCGAGTTACAATGAGCAGTTCTTC | CASSLMASYNEQFF
TRBJ2-6 | TRBV7-6 | . | . | TGTGCCAGCAGCTTATTCGGTGGAGGGGCCAACGTCCTGACTTTC | CASSLFGGGANVLTF
TRBJ2-1 | TRBV7-9 | . | . | TGTGCCAGCAGCTTAGACGTATCCTACAATGAGCAGTTCTTC | CASSLDVSYNEQFF
TRBJ2-1 | TRBV27 | TRBD1 | . | TGTGCCAGCAACCCAGGGGGCTCGGTGAATGAGCAGTTCTTC | CASNPGGSVNEQFF
TRBJ2-7 | TRBV11-2 | . | . | TGTGCCAGCAGCTCTGGGACAAGAAAGGTCTACGAGCAGTACTTC | CASSSGTRKVYEQYF
TRBJ2-5 | TRBV20-1 | . | . | TGCAGTGCTAGATCGGGACCCCCCGTAATGGGCCAGTACTTC | CSARSGPPVMGQYF
TRBJ2-5 | TRBV7-8 | . | few | TGTGCCAGCACTCGCGGCAGGTTCCTCCAAGAGACCCAGTACTTC | CASTRGRFLQETQYF
TRBJ2-5 | TRBV20-1 | TRBD2 | . | TGCAGTGCTAGTACTAGCGGGAGAGGAGTAGAGACCCAGTACTTC | CSASTSGRGVETQYF
TRBJ2-1 | TRBV29-1 | . | few | TGCAGCGTTAGGGCAGGAGGAACATACAATGAGCAGTTCTTC | CSVRAGGTYNEQFF
TRBJ2-7 | TRBV2 | . | . | TGTGCCAGCAGCGCTGACTTGGGAGAGCAGTACTTC | CASSADLGEQYF
TRBJ2-3 | TRBV29-1 | . | . | TGCAGCGCCCAACTAGCTGCAGATACGCAGTATTTT | CSAQLAADTQYF
TRBJ2-3 | TRBV5-1 | TRBD1 | . | TGCGCCAGCAGCTTGGCCGCGGGACAGGGCACAGATACGCAGTATTTT | CASSLAAGQGTDTQYF
TRBJ2-7 | TRBV7-8 | TRBD1 | . | TGTGCCAGCAGCTACCGGGACAGGGGGGCCCTCTCCTACGAGCAGTACTTC | CASSYRDRGALSYEQYF
TRBJ2-7 | TRBV4-1 | . | . | TGCGCCAGCAGCCAAGATTTATCAGGGTTCCAGTATCCCTACGAGCAGTACTTC | CASSQDLSGFQYPYEQYF
TRBJ1-5 | TRBV12-3/TRBV12-4 | . | many | TGTGCCAGCAGTTTTAATCAGCCCCAGCATTTT | CASSFNQPQHF
TRBJ2-5 | TRBV7-2 | . | . | TGTGCCAGCAGCTTTTCGCCTCAAGAGACCCAGTACTTC | CASSFSPQETQYF
TRBJ2-1 | TRBV9 | . | . | TGTGCCAGCAGCCCCGCTCTCTATGAGCAGTTCTTC | CASSPALYEQFF
TRBJ2-2 | TRBV19 | . | . | TGTGCCAGTAGTATAGAGGGCAGGAGCACCGGGGAGCTGTTTTTT | CASSIEGRSTGELFF
TRBJ2-7 | TRBV18 | TRBD1 | . | TGTGCCAGCTCACTGGACAGGGTGCACGAGCAGTACTTC | CASSLDRVHEQYF
TRBJ2-7 | TRBV9 | TRBD2 | . | TGTGCCAGCAGCGTAGGGATGGCGGGAGGGACCTACGAGCAGTACTTC | CASSVGMAGGTYEQYF
TRBJ2-3 | TRBV13 | TRBD1 | few | TGTGCCAGCAGCGTCCTTTTGGGGACAGGGGAGACAGATACGCAGTATTTT | CASSVLLGTGETDTQYF
TRBJ1-4 | TRBV15 | TRBD1 | . | TGTGCCACCAGCAGAGTTCCAGGGGGATCTGAAAAACTGTTTTTT | CATSRVPGGSEKLFF
TRBJ2-2 | TRBV6-2/TRBV6-3 | TRBD1 | few | TGTGCCAGCCGTGTACCGAACTCCGGGACAGGGGAGCGGTACACCGGGGAGCTGTTTTTT | CASRVPNSGTGERYTGELFF
TRBJ2-5 | TRBV20-1 | TRBD2 | . | TGCAGTGCTAGAACCCTAGCGGGACACCAAGAGACCCAGTACTTC | CSARTLAGHQETQYF
TRBJ1-4 | TRBV5-1 | . | . | TGCGCCAGCAGCTTGGCGGGGAGGGGGAATGAAAAACTGTTTTTT | CASSLAGRGNEKLFF
TRBJ2-1 | TRBV24-1 | TRBD1 | . | TGTGCCACCAGTGATTTCCGGACAGGGATCTATGAGCAGTTCTTC | CATSDFRTGIYEQFF